The 5 T cell receptor beta chains below all came from one sample that was sequenced in a study of cytomegalovirus exposure and HLA in healthy donors. With 60 Vbeta and 13 Jbeta primers, the PCR was carried out. Only in-frame clones appear in the TCRdb table, and some are missing; sequencing was by immunoSEQ multiplex PCR. This sample has about 120,000 clones, with roughly 80% found just once. The specimen was PBMCs. Receptors originate from a man aged 55 to 70 in good health and CMV-seropositive.

This rearrangement joins TRBV5-1 to TRBJ2-7, with D perhaps TRBD1 (6 bases). Germline assignment: CDR1 SGHRS and CDR2 YFSETQ. Trimming left V 0 bases short and J 6 bases short, with 10 bases between. The CDR3 runs 13 residues. CDR3 sequence (DNA): TGCGCCAGCAGCTTGGGACAGGATGCCGAGCAGTACTTC. This codes for CASSLGQDAEQYF.

The chain is built from TRBV7-8 and TRBJ2-7; D may be TRBD1 (6 bases). Germline CDR1 reads SGHVS; CDR2 reads FQNEAQ. The CDR3 consists of 13 residues. Trimming cost V 5 bases and J 2 bases, with 10 bases left between them. CDR3 in DNA: TGTGCCAGCAGCCCAGGGGCCACCTACGAGCAGTACTTC. Translating it yields CASSPGATYEQYF.

This chain joins TRBV5-1 and TRBJ2-1, with 9 bases that match TRBD2. The CDR3 has 15 residues. The V gene's germline CDR1 is SGHRS and CDR2 YFSETQ. The V gene end was trimmed by 0 bases and the J gene end by 2 bases; junction bases not matched to a gene: 0. DNA of the CDR3: TGCGCCAGCAGCTTGGTAGCGGGGGCCTACAATGAGCAGTTCTTC. Amino acids: CASSLVAGAYNEQFF.

The V gene is TRBV2, the J gene TRBJ2-2; 9 bases align to TRBD2. Germline V CDR1 and CDR2: SNHLY, FYNNEI. The CDR3 is 15 residues long. V lost 6 bases to trimming and J lost 4 bases; unmatched junction nucleotides: 6. The CDR3 here is CASRRLAGLTGELFF. CDR3 nucleotides: TGTGCCAGCAGGAGGCTAGCGGGACTCACCGGGGAGCTGTTTTTT.

The J gene is TRBJ2-5, the V gene TRBV2, with 8 bases fitting TRBD1. The CDR3 sequence is 15 residues long. V shed 6 bases and J 2 bases; nucleotides not matched to a gene: 8. Germline CDR1 reads SNHLY; CDR2 reads FYNNEI. CDR3 loop: CASRARGRGQETQYF. DNA for the CDR3: TGTGCCAGCAGAGCCAGGGGGCGAGGTCAAGAGACCCAGTACTTC.